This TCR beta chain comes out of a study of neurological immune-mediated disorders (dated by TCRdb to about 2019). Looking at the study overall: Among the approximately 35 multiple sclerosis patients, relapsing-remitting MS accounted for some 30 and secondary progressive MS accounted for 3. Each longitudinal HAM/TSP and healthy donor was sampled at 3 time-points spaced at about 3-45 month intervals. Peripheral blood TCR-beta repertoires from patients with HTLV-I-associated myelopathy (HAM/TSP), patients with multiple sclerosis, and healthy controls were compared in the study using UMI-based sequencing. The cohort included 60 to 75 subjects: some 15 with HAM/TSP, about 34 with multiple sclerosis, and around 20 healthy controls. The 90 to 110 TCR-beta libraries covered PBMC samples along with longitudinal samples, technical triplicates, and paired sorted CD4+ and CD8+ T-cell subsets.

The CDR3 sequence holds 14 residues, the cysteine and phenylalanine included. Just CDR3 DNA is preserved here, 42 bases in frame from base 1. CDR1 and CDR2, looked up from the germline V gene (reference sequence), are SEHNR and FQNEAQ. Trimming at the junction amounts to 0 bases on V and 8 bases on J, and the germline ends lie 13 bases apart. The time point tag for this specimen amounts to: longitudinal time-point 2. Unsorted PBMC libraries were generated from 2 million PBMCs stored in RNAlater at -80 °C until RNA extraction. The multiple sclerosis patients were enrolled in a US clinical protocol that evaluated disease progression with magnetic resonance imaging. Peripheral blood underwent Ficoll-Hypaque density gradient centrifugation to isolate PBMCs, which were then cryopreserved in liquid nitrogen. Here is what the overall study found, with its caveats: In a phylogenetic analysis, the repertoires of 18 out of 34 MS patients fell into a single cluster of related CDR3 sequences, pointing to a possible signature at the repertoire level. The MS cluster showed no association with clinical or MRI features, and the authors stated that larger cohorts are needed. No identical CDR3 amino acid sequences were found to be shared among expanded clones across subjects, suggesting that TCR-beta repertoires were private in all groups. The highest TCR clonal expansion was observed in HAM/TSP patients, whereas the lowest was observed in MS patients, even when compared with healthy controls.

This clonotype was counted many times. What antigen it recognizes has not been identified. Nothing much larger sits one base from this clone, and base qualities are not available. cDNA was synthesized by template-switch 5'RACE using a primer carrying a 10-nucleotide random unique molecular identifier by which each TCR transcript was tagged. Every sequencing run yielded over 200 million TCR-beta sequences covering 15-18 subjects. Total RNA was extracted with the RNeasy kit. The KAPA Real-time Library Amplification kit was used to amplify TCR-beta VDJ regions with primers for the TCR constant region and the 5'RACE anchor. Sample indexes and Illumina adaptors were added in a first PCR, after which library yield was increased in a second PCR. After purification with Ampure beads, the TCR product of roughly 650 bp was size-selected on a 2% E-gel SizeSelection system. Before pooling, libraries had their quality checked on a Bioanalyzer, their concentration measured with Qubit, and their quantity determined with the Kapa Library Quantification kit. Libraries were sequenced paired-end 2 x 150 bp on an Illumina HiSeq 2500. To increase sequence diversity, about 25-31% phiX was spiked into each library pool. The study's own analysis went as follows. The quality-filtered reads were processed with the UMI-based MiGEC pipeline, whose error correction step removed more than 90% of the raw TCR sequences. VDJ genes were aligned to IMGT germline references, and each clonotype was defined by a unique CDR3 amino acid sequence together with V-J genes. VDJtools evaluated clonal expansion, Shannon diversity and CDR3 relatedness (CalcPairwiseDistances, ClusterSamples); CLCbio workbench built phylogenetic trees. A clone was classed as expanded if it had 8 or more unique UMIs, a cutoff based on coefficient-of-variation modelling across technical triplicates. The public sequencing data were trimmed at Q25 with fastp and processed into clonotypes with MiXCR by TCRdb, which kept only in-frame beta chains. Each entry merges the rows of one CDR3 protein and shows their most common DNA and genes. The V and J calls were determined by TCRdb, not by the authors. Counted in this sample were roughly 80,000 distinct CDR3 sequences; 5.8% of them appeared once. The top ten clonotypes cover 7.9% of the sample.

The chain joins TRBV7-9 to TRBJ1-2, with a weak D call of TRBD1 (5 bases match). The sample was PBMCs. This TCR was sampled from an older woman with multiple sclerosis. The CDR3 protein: CASSLAGGTGGYTF. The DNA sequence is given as TGTGCCAGCAGCTTAGCGGGAGGGACGGGAGGCTACACCTTC.